This passage covers 18 T cell receptor beta chains from one sample sequenced in a study of T cells after yellow fever vaccination. One entry per CDR3 protein results from TCRdb running MiXCR on the 5' RACE reads. The data contain roughly 260,000 distinct CDR3 sequences, approximately 12% of them singletons. Sample: CD4+ T cells sorted from PBMCs, taken 45 days after the yellow fever booster vaccination. Source of these receptors: a young man who received the YFV17D yellow fever vaccine.

The gene calls are TRBV4-3 and TRBJ2-3, with D possibly called TRBD1 or TRBD2 (6 bases each). Germline CDR1 and CDR2: LGHNA and YSLEER. Trimming removed 0 bases from V and 5 bases from J, with 12 bases in between. The CDR3 runs to 15 residues. CDR3 coding DNA: TGCGCCAGCAGCCAAGAAGGGGGGCAGATAGATACGCAGTATTTT. Its protein product is CASSQEGGQIDTQYF.

The chain joins TRBV7-9 to TRBJ2-2, with D perhaps TRBD1 (6 bases). The CDR3 covers 15 residues. Germline CDR1 is SEHNR and CDR2 is FQNEAQ (reference sequence). Trimming took 4 bases from V and 4 from J, leaving 13 bases between them. This CDR3 reads CASSWTEGVTGELFF. The CDR3 DNA is TGTGCCAGCAGCTGGACAGAGGGGGTCACCGGGGAGCTGTTTTTT.

This clonotype was seen repeatedly, ten times or more. This chain links TRBV7-2 with TRBJ2-3; D is ambiguous. Trimming stripped 3 bases from V and 4 bases from J, with 8 bases between. The CDR3 has 13 amino acids. Germline V CDR1 and CDR2: SGHTA, FQGNSA. The CDR3 DNA reads as TGTGCCAGCAGCTTCCGGCCACCAGATACGCAGTATTTT. It yields the protein CASSFRPPDTQYF.

CDR3 sequence (DNA): TGTGCCAGCAGTCCCGACAGGGCTTATAATTCACCCCTCCACTTT. Amino acids: CASSPDRAYNSPLHF. The J gene is TRBJ1-6, the V gene TRBV6-1; TRBD1 matches 7 bases. This CDR3 has 15 amino acids. Germline V lookup: CDR1 MNHNS, CDR2 SASEGT. V shed 5 bases and J 4 bases; nucleotides not matched to a gene: 5.

A few counts support this clonotype. The chain uses TRBV7-6 and TRBJ2-5; the match to TRBD2 covers 10 bases. The CDR3 sequence is 15 residues long. The germline V gene encodes CDR1 SGHVS and CDR2 FNYEAQ. V was pared by 3 bases and J by 4 bases, with 5 bases of the junction left unmatched. Here the CDR3 reads CASSFGLAAGETQYF. DNA of the CDR3: TGTGCCAGCAGCTTCGGACTAGCGGCGGGAGAGACCCAGTACTTC.

The chain has TRBV19 and TRBJ2-7, with 7 bases that match TRBD1. The V segment lost 4 bases and the J segment 2 bases; nucleotides outside the gene matches: 2. This CDR3 comprises 13 residues. Germline loops: CDR1 LNHDA, CDR2 SQIVND (reference sequence). This CDR3 is CASSNQGAYEQYF. The CDR3 nucleotides are TGTGCCAGTAGTAACCAGGGGGCCTACGAGCAGTACTTC.

This clonotype was observed a handful of times. This rearrangement joins TRBV12-3 or TRBV12-4 to TRBJ2-5; D not resolved. CDR3 length: 12 amino acids. Trimming took 6 bases from V and 2 from J, leaving 7 bases between them. DNA for the CDR3: TGTGCCAGCAGAGACCATCAAGAGACCCAGTACTTC. It translates to CASRDHQETQYF.

This chain joins TRBV5-1 and TRBJ2-5; unclear D gene. The V end lost 0 bases, the J end lost 5 bases, and 8 bases lay between the germline ends. Germline CDR1 reads SGHRS; CDR2 reads YFSETQ. The CDR3 consists of 13 residues. The CDR3 sequence: CASSLEGHETQYF. The CDR3 region has the DNA TGCGCCAGCAGCTTGGAAGGGCACGAGACCCAGTACTTC.

This chain uses TRBV4-3 with TRBJ2-1, with a possible D match to TRBD2 (6 bases). The CDR3 consists of 15 residues. Germline V gene sequence: CDR1 LGHNA, CDR2 YSLEER. With 1 base removed from V and 0 bases from J, the gap between germline ends came to 7 bases. The CDR3 bases are TGCGCCAGCAGCCAAGGGGGAGGCTCCTACAATGAGCAGTTCTTC. It specifies CASSQGGGSYNEQFF.

This clonotype has a single count. The chain uses TRBV20-1 and TRBJ1-6, with TRBD1 identical over 12 bases. The J segment lost 8 bases and the V segment lost 5 bases, leaving 13 bases of the junction unmatched. Germline V gives CDR1 DFQATT, CDR2 SNEGSKA (reference sequence). The CDR3 spans 17 residues. As DNA, the CDR3 is TGCAGTGCTCAAAGAGCGGGGACAGGGGGCGTTCATTCACCCCTCCACTTT. Translation: CSAQRAGTGGVHSPLHF.

The chain recombines TRBV2 with TRBJ2-7; 8 positions match TRBD2. The trim removed 7 bases at V and 1 base at J, leaving 3 bases unmatched. CDR3 length: 13 residues. Germline CDR1 SNHLY, CDR2 FYNNEI. The chain's CDR3 is CASIGGGSYEQYF. In DNA, the CDR3 is TGTGCCAGCATCGGGGGGGGTTCCTACGAGCAGTACTTC.

This clonotype was found many times. The genes are TRBV6-2 or TRBV6-3 and TRBJ2-5, with D hard to call. Germline-derived CDR1 and CDR2 are MNHEY and SVGEGT. Trimming removed 1 base at V and 4 bases at J, with 4 bases between. The CDR3 is 12 amino acids. The CDR3 coding sequence is TGTGCCAGCAGTTACTTCGGAGAGACCCAGTACTTC. Its protein product is CASSYFGETQYF.

CDR3 DNA: TGCGCCAGCAGCTTGGAGGGGACAGGGTACACTGAAGCTTTCTTT. This translates into CASSLEGTGYTEAFF. The V gene is TRBV5-1, the J gene TRBJ1-1, with 9 positions matching TRBD1. The ends lost 0 bases at V and 3 bases at J; junction bases unmatched: 3. Germline V gene sequence: CDR1 SGHRS, CDR2 YFSETQ. The CDR3 consists of 15 residues.

The chain is built from TRBV6-5 and TRBJ2-1; possibly TRBD2 for D (5 bases). V lost 8 bases to trimming and J lost 7 bases, with 9 bases between them. Germline V gives CDR1 MNHEY, CDR2 SVGAGI. There are 11 residues in the CDR3. CDR3 loop: CASSGWNEQFF. CDR3 sequence (DNA): TGTGCCAGCTCGGGGTGGAATGAGCAGTTCTTC.

The CDR3 DNA reads TGCAGCGTTGCTTCCTCAGGCGGCTACACCTTC. Its translation is CSVASSGGYTF. The chain joins TRBV29-1 to TRBJ1-2; the D is unclear. CDR3 length equals 11 residues. V lost 4 bases to trimming and J lost 8 bases, with 11 bases between them. The germline gives CDR1 SQVTM, CDR2 ANQGSEA.

The V call is TRBV4-3, the J call TRBJ2-2; tentative D call: TRBD2 (6 bases). Germline lookup yields CDR1 LGHNA and CDR2 YSLEER. Trimming cost V 0 bases and J 4 bases, with 15 bases left between them. The CDR3 is 17 amino acids. The CDR3 reads CASSQDRDSAGTGELFF. The CDR3 DNA reads TGCGCCAGCAGCCAAGATCGGGACTCGGCCGGCACCGGGGAGCTGTTTTTT.

This clonotype showed up many times. The chain employs TRBV6-5 and TRBJ1-2; D perhaps matches TRBD1 (5 bases). CDR1 is MNHEY, CDR2 SVGAGI, per germline. V lost 6 bases, J lost 4 bases, and 12 bases lay in between. CDR3 length equals 13 residues. CDR3 protein: CASRTAGSYGYTF. For the CDR3, the DNA is TGTGCCAGCAGGACGGCAGGGTCCTATGGCTACACCTTC.

The chain links TRBV7-2 to TRBJ1-2, with TRBD1 identical over 7 bases. The CDR3 loop spans 13 amino acids. CDR1 SGHTA and CDR2 FQGNSA come from the germline V gene. After removal of 5 bases from V and 8 bases from J, the junction contained 8 bases not matched to a gene. The CDR3 region has the DNA TGTGCCAGCAGCGCAGGGGGGGAAGGAGGCTACACCTTC. Its protein product is CASSAGGEGGYTF.